The clone carrying this TCR beta chain was detected only a few times. Antigen unknown. Employing constant-segment primers, 5'RACE generated TCR alpha and TCR beta cDNA libraries bearing sample barcodes and UMIs. TCRdb independently ran MiXCR on the 5' RACE reads; one entry per CDR3 protein. Altogether about 50,000 distinct CDR3 sequences are present, 9.5% to 15% being singletons, with the ten largest covering around 24%. This specimen belongs to a study of T-cell memory formation after mild COVID-19. Turning to the study itself: Across donors, TCR clusters were largely donor specific. General study findings and limits: CD4/CD8 balance held among clones contracting day 15 to 85, and later expanders leaned CD4+.

The CDR3 totals 15 residues. V dropped 4 bases and J dropped 8 bases, with 17 bases sitting between them. In germline, CDR1 is MNHEY, CDR2 SMNVEV (reference sequence). This chain joins TRBV27 and TRBJ1-4; D perhaps matches TRBD1 (5 bases). The sequence was obtained from a man aged 18 to 35 who had mild COVID-19 (a few samples of this study predate the infection). Cell type and time point are not known. What was sequenced was PBMCs or a T cell subset sorted from them (not recorded which). DNA for the CDR3: TGTGCCAGCAGTTCCGGGGGAGCCGGAGGCGAAAAACTGTTTTTT. Translating gives CASSSGGAGGEKLFF.